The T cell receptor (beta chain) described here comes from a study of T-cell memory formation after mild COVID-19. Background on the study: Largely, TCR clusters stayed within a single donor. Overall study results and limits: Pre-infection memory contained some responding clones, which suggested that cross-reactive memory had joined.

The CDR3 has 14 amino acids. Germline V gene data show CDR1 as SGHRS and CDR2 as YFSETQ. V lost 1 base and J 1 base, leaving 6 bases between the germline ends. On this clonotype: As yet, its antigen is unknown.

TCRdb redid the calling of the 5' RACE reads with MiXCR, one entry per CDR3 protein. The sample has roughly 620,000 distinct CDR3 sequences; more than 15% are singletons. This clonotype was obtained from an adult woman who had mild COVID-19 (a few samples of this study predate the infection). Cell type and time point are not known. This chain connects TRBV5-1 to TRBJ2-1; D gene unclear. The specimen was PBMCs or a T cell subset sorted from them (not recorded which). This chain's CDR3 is CASSLIDSYNEQFF. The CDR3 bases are TGCGCCAGCAGCTTGATCGATTCCTACAATGAGCAGTTCTTC.